This passage covers 26 T cell receptor beta chains from one sample sequenced in a study of cytomegalovirus exposure and HLA in healthy donors. Amplification used 60 Vbeta primers and 13 Jbeta primers. TCRdb keeps only in-frame clones here, not all; method: immunoSEQ multiplex PCR. The sample lists around 190,000 clones; 65% to 80% were seen once. The sample taken for sequencing was PBMCs. These receptors all come from a woman aged 40 to 50 in good health and CMV-seronegative.

The chain links TRBV19 to TRBJ1-1; weak D call: TRBD1 (6 bases). Trimming cost V 3 bases and J 2 bases, with 19 bases left between them. Per the germline V gene, CDR1 is LNHDA and CDR2 is SQIVND (reference sequence). The CDR3 is 17 residues long. Here the CDR3 DNA reads TGTGCCAGTAGTATGGGTAGGCAGGGGTCCTTCAACACTGAAGCTTTCTTT. This sequence encodes CASSMGRQGSFNTEAFF.

The rearrangement joins TRBV2 to TRBJ2-3, with D tentatively TRBD2 (5 bases). From germline, CDR1 is SNHLY and CDR2 FYNNEI. Trimming removed 4 bases at V and 14 bases at J, with 22 bases between. The CDR3 extends over 14 amino acids. The CDR3 coding sequence is TGTGCCAGCAGTGGGACTTCCGGCCCTTATGTGCGGTATTTT. This gives the protein CASSGTSGPYVRYF.

The gene calls are TRBV5-1 and TRBJ2-1; the match to TRBD1 covers 8 bases. Germline CDR1 and CDR2: SGHRS and YFSETQ. The CDR3 is 12 amino acids. The V gene end was trimmed by 5 bases and the J gene end by 8 bases; junction bases not matched to a gene: 3. The CDR3 DNA reads as TGCGCCAGCAGTGGACAGGGTGATGAGCAGTTCTTC. Translating gives CASSGQGDEQFF.

The J gene is TRBJ1-1, the V gene TRBV2; D is perhaps TRBD1 (5 bases). V lost 5 bases, J lost 0 bases, and 7 bases lay in between. This CDR3 spans 13 amino acids. CDR1 SNHLY and CDR2 FYNNEI come from the germline V gene. DNA for the CDR3: TGTGCCAGCAGTCGGGACTTGAACACTGAAGCTTTCTTT. It codes for CASSRDLNTEAFF.

This CDR3 is CASSVQSLAGAGEQFF. The CDR3 DNA reads TGTGCCAGCAGCGTACAAAGTCTAGCGGGAGCCGGGGAGCAGTTCTTC. This rearrangement joins TRBV7-2 to TRBJ2-1; 10 bases are a match to TRBD2. The germline CDR1 and CDR2 sequences are SGHTA and FQGNSA. The CDR3 runs 16 residues. V shed 5 bases, J shed 10 bases, and the junction held 14 bases outside the gene matches. Full variable domain (missing parts from reference TRBV7-2 and TRBJ2-1): GAGVSQSPSNKVTEKGKDVELRCDPISGHTALYWYRQSLGQGLEFLIYFQGNSAPDKSGLPSDRFSAERTGGSVSTLTIQRTQQEDSAVYLCASSVQSLAGAGEQFFGPGTRLTVL.

The V and J genes are TRBV6-1 and TRBJ1-5, with 7 bases that match TRBD1. Germline CDR1 reads MNHNS; CDR2 reads SASEGT. The CDR3 is 17 amino acids. Unmatched junction bases numbered 9, after V lost 2 bases and J lost 2 bases. CDR3 nucleotide sequence: TGTGCCAGCAGTGAAAGAGGAGGGGGCGCGGGCAATCAGCCCCAGCATTTT. It yields the protein CASSERGGGAGNQPQHF.

This rearrangement joins TRBV7-2 to TRBJ2-5, with 11 bases matching TRBD1. V lost 3 bases to trimming and J lost 2 bases; unmatched junction nucleotides: 5. The CDR3 is made up of 16 amino acids. Germline values: CDR1 SGHTA, CDR2 FQGNSA. In nucleotides, the CDR3 is TGTGCCAGCAGCTTCATGGGGACAGGGGGACAAGAGACCCAGTACTTC. Encoded protein: CASSFMGTGGQETQYF.

The rearrangement uses TRBV30 and TRBJ1-1; 8 bases map to TRBD1. V shed 3 bases and J 6 bases; nucleotides not matched to a gene: 9. The CDR3 covers 14 residues. Germline V lookup: CDR1 GTSNPN, CDR2 SVGIG (reference sequence). CDR3 amino acids: CAWSRGQGSAEAFF. The CDR3 DNA is TGTGCCTGGAGCAGGGGGCAAGGGAGCGCTGAAGCTTTCTTT.

The CDR3 region has the DNA TGTGCCAGCTACGGGAGCGGGAGCGAGAACAATGAGCAGTTCTTC. Its protein product is CASYGSGSENNEQFF. V usage is TRBV11-3 and J usage is TRBJ2-1; 8 bases fit TRBD2. Unmatched junction bases numbered 11, after V lost 8 bases and J lost 5 bases. The CDR3 consists of 15 residues. Germline CDR1 is SGHNT and CDR2 is YENEEA.

The CDR3 DNA reads TGTGCCAGCAGCTTGGTCGGTTCGGGCACAGATACGCAGTATTTT. Translation gives CASSLVGSGTDTQYF. V gene TRBV5-5 combines with J gene TRBJ2-3; no definite D call. V shed 0 bases and J shed 1 base, with 9 bases lying between them. This CDR3 is built from 15 residues. The germline CDR1 and CDR2 sequences are SGHKS and YYEKEE (reference sequence).

The chain uses TRBV19 and TRBJ1-1; D ambiguous. V lost 3 bases and J 1 base, leaving 6 bases between the germline ends. The CDR3 is 13 residues long. CDR1 and CDR2 (germline): LNHDA, SQIVND (reference sequence). CDR3 nucleotide sequence: TGTGCCAGTAGTATTTCAGGGAACACTGAAGCTTTCTTT. This gives the protein CASSISGNTEAFF. The complete variable domain, with remaining parts taken from reference TRBV19 and TRBJ1-1, reads DGGITQSPKYLFRKEGQNVTLSCEQNLNHDAMYWYRQDPGQGLRLIYYSQIVNDFQKGDIAEGYSVSREKKESFPLTVTSAQKNPTAFYLCASSISGNTEAFFGQGTRLTVV.

J is TRBJ2-3 and V is TRBV27; D possibly corresponds to TRBD1 (6 bases). V was pared by 2 bases and J by 0 bases, with 18 bases between. Germline values: CDR1 MNHEY, CDR2 SMNVEV (reference sequence). The CDR3 is 18 amino acids. For the CDR3, the DNA is TGTGCCAGCAGTTTAACTGCTTGGCCAGGGGAAAGCACAGATACGCAGTATTTT. It translates to CASSLTAWPGESTDTQYF.

This sequence joins TRBV7-3 and TRBJ2-2; a possible D gene is TRBD2 (5 bases). This CDR3 is built from 15 residues. Germline V gene sequence: CDR1 SGHTA, CDR2 FQGTGA. V was clipped by 2 bases and J by 7 bases, with 14 bases between them. The CDR3 reads CASSLDGKRGGELFF. CDR3 in DNA: TGTGCCAGCAGCTTAGATGGCAAACGGGGCGGGGAGCTGTTTTTT.

The chain uses TRBV29-1 and TRBJ2-7; 8 bases agree with TRBD2. From germline, CDR1 is SQVTM and CDR2 ANQGSEA. The CDR3 covers 13 residues. V lost 4 bases to trimming and J lost 6 bases; unmatched junction nucleotides: 8. The CDR3 sequence is CSVAENAGGEQYF. In nucleotides, the CDR3 is TGCAGCGTTGCCGAGAATGCGGGGGGCGAGCAGTACTTC.

The genes are TRBV6-1 and TRBJ2-3; 7 bases are a match to TRBD2. Germline loops: CDR1 MNHNS, CDR2 SASEGT. V was clipped by 4 bases and J by 2 bases; unmatched bases: 3. This CDR3 has 14 amino acids. The CDR3 sequence: CASSVGLVTDTQYF. The CDR3 DNA sequence: TGTGCCAGCAGTGTAGGACTAGTCACAGATACGCAGTATTTT.

V gene TRBV19 combines with J gene TRBJ2-3, with TRBD1 matching 9 bases. This CDR3 has 15 amino acids. Germline CDR1 and CDR2: LNHDA and SQIVND (reference sequence). With 4 bases clipped from V and 2 bases from J, the junction kept 4 bases outside the gene matches. The CDR3 sequence: CASSRDREPTDTQYF. CDR3 coding DNA: TGTGCCAGTAGTAGGGACAGGGAGCCCACAGATACGCAGTATTTT.

The rearrangement links TRBV18 to TRBJ1-1; D unclear. CDR3 length: 15 residues. V lost 2 bases and J 1 base, leaving 11 bases between the germline ends. Germline values: CDR1 KGHSH, CDR2 LQKENI. The CDR3 nucleotides are TGTGCCAGCTCACCAGAGAGATCGTCGAACACTGAAGCTTTCTTT. It yields the protein CASSPERSSNTEAFF.

A few counts support this clone. The chain is built from TRBV5-1 and TRBJ1-1; no firm D call. CDR1 is SGHRS and CDR2 is YFSETQ in the germline V gene. V was trimmed by 3 bases and J by 4 bases, leaving 13 bases between them. CDR3 length equals 14 residues. The DNA of the CDR3 is TGCGCCAGCAGCTCCAACCCCCCGAGCACTGAAGCTTTCTTT. It specifies CASSSNPPSTEAFF.

This clone turned up a few times. The chain carries TRBV6-1 and TRBJ2-1, with D perhaps TRBD1 (5 bases). The V gene lost 6 bases and the J gene lost 7 bases, with 16 bases spanning the gap. The CDR3 is 14 residues long. Germline V CDR1 and CDR2: MNHNS, SASEGT. The CDR3 DNA follows: TGTGCCAGCAGCCCCCAGGGTGCGAGGAATGAGCAGTTCTTC. This gives the protein CASSPQGARNEQFF.

This chain uses TRBV5-1 with TRBJ1-2; unclear D gene. The CDR3 is made up of 12 amino acids. The V end lost 6 bases, the J end lost 8 bases, and 14 bases lay between the germline ends. Germline V gives CDR1 SGHRS, CDR2 YFSETQ. CDR3 region: CASNEGVGGYTF. CDR3 DNA: TGCGCCAGCAACGAGGGTGTGGGGGGCTACACCTTC.

The chain carries TRBV5-6 and TRBJ2-1; 10 nucleotides line up with TRBD2. The germline CDR1 and CDR2 sequences are SGHDT and YYEEEE. J gave up 14 bases and V 3 bases, and 2 bases lay outside the gene matches. The CDR3 has 11 residues. The CDR3 protein is CASSSSGSEFF. The CDR3 DNA reads TGTGCCAGCAGCTCTAGCGGGAGTGAGTTCTTC.

V usage is TRBV19 and J usage is TRBJ1-2; D ambiguous. The germline V and J ends were trimmed by 6 bases and 4 bases, with 21 bases remaining between them. This CDR3 is 16 amino acids long. CDR1 is LNHDA and CDR2 is SQIVND in the germline V gene (reference sequence). The CDR3 loop reads CASSPGGHLGGYGYTF. CDR3 sequence (DNA): TGTGCCAGTAGCCCAGGAGGGCACCTCGGTGGCTATGGCTACACCTTC.

This clone was seen a handful of times. The chain uses TRBV7-2 and TRBJ2-1; D might be TRBD2 (6 bases). This CDR3 comprises 16 residues. Germline V gives CDR1 SGHTA, CDR2 FQGNSA. V was pared by 1 base and J by 0 bases, with 10 bases between. The CDR3 reads CASSLGGTSSYNEQFF. CDR3 in DNA: TGTGCCAGCAGCTTAGGCGGGACGAGCTCCTACAATGAGCAGTTCTTC.

This chain connects TRBV4-1 to TRBJ2-1; D is possibly TRBD2 (6 bases). This CDR3 is built from 17 residues. CDR1 and CDR2 from the germline V gene are MGHRA and YSYEKL. V lost 1 base to trimming and J lost 7 bases, with 20 bases between them. As DNA, the CDR3 is TGCGCCAGCAGCCAAGGGGCAGGGAGGAGGCGAGGTAATGAGCAGTTCTTC. Translated: CASSQGAGRRRGNEQFF.

The chain couples TRBV30 to TRBJ1-1; D unclear. The V gene lost 4 bases and the J gene lost 5 bases, with 17 bases spanning the gap. CDR3 length: 14 residues. Germline V lookup: CDR1 GTSNPN, CDR2 SVGIG (reference sequence). The CDR3 region has the DNA TGTGCCTGGAAACCCGTAAGGATGACAACTGAAGCTTTCTTT. This codes for CAWKPVRMTTEAFF.

The chain joins TRBV4-3 to TRBJ2-1, with 8 positions matching TRBD1. The CDR3 is 17 residues long. CDR1 LGHNA and CDR2 YSLEER come from the germline V gene. With 3 bases clipped from V and 5 bases from J, the junction kept 12 bases outside the gene matches. CDR3 region: CASSQGGGQGRDNEQFF. The CDR3 coding sequence is TGCGCCAGCAGCCAGGGCGGAGGACAGGGAAGAGACAATGAGCAGTTCTTC.